This T cell receptor beta chain was sequenced in a study of brain T cells in children with intractable seizures (dated by TCRdb to about 2021). For the study in its entirety: A NanoString immunology panel was first used to screen resected brain tissue from about 53 pediatric epilepsy surgery cases for immune gene transcripts. Among the approximately twelve selected surgery cases, eight also had pre-surgery blood sequenced, leaving four with brain tissue only. The paper as a whole reports these results and caveats: Sequencing depth differed between pre- and post-surgery blood, so clones missing from the pre-surgery sample may reflect undersampling. Viral specificity was inferred only from CDR3 sequence similarity, and patients' HCMV serostatus was unknown.

TCR beta chain sequences were generated from genomic DNA using the immunoSEQ assay. The authors' pipeline ran thus. CDR3 sequences not starting with the conserved framework cysteine at position 104 were manually removed. Clonality was calculated as one minus the normalized Shannon's Diversity Index, with values ranging from 0 (maximal diversity) to 1 (oligoclonal). Differences in the frequency of the same CDR3 between samples, such as brain versus blood, were assessed with chi-squared comparison-of-proportions tests. Public clonotypes were found through immuneACCESS searches, while the VDJdb browser was used to judge similarity to known antiviral clonotypes. TCRdb limited this immuneACCESS table to in-frame rearrangements with V and J called. A share of clones is missing; checked studies link under half to unresolved V genes, and the rest is unexplained. V and J calls and clone size follow that table, whereas D and trimming were derived from the DNA. The sample yields 110,000 or so clones; 90% to 95% were counted once. The top ten constitute under 4.5% of the sample.

This specimen's time point label, interpreted: resected brain tissue, or blood drawn just prior to surgery. Surgery cases with the highest brain T cell transcript signatures were selected for TCR beta chain sequencing of brain tissue and, where available, blood. Prior to surgery, the patients had been treated with at least one anti-epileptic drug. The TCR-sequenced patients were children whose drug-resistant epilepsy was caused by tuberous sclerosis complex, focal cortical dysplasia, Rasmussen encephalitis or hemimegalencephaly. Blood samples were drawn just before the epilepsy surgery. The Monarch genomic DNA purification kit was used to extract bulk genomic DNA from unsorted brain tissue and from whole blood. Turning to this clone: It lacks a known antigen. Per-nucleotide qualities are absent, and no much larger clonotype sits a single base away.

From the germline V gene, CDR1 is SGHTA and CDR2 is FQGNSA. Trimming costs V 1 base and J 2 bases, and their ends lie 13 bases apart. Inclusive of the bounding cysteine and phenylalanine, the CDR3 is 16 residues long. Kept here is only the CDR3 DNA, which spans 48 bases and is read in frame from base 1. The TCR originated in a boy under three years old with hemimegalencephaly and intractable seizures. The rearrangement joined TRBV7-2 to TRBJ2-3, with a weak D call of TRBD2 (5 bases match). The specimen was peripheral blood, collected at surgery. The CDR3 reads CASSLGLTWTTDTQYF. The sequenced DNA: TGTGCCAGCAGCTTAGGACTAACCTGGACCACAGATACGCAGTATTTT.